The source of this T cell receptor beta chain is a study of human T cells and chemical hapten exposure. Study details: 2% DPC was applied to 2 cm by 2 cm of upper inner arm skin for sensitization.

This clonotype showed up many times. The antigen is undetermined. Broader study findings: Given that the donors had alopecia, their immune response may differ from that seen in healthy people.

Under the authors' procedure: Ranging from about 20,000 to 750,000, TCR counts per sample had a median value of approximately 97,000. TCRdb used MiXCR to reprocess the RACE reads, holding one entry per CDR3 protein. These V and J calls derive from TCRdb rather than the authors' analysis. This sample yields about 360,000 distinct CDR3 sequences, of which under 8% are seen a single time; around 8.4% belongs to the top ten. Germline CDR1 SGHRS, CDR2 YFSETQ. The length of the CDR3 is 13 residues. V was pared by 6 bases and J by 3 bases, with 13 bases between. Time point described: patch test 1, 2 weeks after DPC sensitization. Noted treatment: therapeutic diphenylcyclopropenone sensitization with weekly scalp DPC. Non-pregnant alopecia patients aged 18 to 70, suitable for DPC therapy.

The chain combines TRBV5-1 with TRBJ2-7; no clear D. The TCR sequence derives from a young woman with alopecia areata. Some clones in this sample may be carry-over from other donors' samples. The sample in question was whole blood, obtained in connection with sensitization to the hapten diphenylcyclopropenone (DPC). CDR3 DNA: TGCGCCAGCACTTTAAGTGGTAGCTACGAGCAGTACTTC. The encoded protein is CASTLSGSYEQYF.